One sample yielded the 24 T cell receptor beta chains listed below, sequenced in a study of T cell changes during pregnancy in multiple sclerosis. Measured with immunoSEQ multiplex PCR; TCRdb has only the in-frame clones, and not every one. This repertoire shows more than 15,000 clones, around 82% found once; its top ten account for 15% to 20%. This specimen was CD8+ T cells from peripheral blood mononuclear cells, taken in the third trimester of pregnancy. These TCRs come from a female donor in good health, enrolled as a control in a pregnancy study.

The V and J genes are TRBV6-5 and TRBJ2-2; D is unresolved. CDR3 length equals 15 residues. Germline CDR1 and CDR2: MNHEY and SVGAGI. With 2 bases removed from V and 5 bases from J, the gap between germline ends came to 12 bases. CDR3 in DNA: TGTGCCAGCAGTTACGTTCTGGCTAGTACCGGGGAGCTGTTTTTT. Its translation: CASSYVLASTGELFF.

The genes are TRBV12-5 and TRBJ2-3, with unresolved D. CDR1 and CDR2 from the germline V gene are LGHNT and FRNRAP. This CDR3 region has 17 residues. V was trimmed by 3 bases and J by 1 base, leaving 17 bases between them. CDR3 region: CASGLPRLWFGTDTQYF. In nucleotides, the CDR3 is TGTGCTAGTGGTTTACCCCGCCTATGGTTTGGCACAGATACGCAGTATTTT.

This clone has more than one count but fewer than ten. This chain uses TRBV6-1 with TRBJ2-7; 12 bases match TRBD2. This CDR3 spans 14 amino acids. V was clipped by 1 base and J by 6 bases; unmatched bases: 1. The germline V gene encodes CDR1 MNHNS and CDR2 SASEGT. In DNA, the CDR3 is TGTGCCAGCAGTGAAGGACTAGCGGGAGCCGAGCAGTACTTC. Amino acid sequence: CASSEGLAGAEQYF.

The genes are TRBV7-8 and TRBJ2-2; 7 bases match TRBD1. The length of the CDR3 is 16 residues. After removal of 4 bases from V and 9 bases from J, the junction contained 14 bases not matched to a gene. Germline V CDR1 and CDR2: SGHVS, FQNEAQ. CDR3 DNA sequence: TGTGCCAGCAGCTCCCTCCGGGACAGAGGTGGCCGGGAGCTGTTTTTT. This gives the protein CASSSLRDRGGRELFF.

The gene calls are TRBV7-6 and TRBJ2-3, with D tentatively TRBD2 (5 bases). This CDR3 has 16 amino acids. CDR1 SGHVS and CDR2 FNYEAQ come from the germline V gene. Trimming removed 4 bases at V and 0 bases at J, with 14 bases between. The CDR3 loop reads CASSSSRGSSTDTQYF. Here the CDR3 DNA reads TGTGCCAGCAGCTCCTCCCGCGGGTCTAGCACAGATACGCAGTATTTT.

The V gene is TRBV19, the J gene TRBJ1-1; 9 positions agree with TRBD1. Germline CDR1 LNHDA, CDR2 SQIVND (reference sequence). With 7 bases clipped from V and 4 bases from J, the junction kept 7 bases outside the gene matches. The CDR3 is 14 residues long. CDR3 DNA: TGTGCCAGTATGGGGGGACAGGGCCCCACTGAAGCTTTCTTT. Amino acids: CASMGGQGPTEAFF.

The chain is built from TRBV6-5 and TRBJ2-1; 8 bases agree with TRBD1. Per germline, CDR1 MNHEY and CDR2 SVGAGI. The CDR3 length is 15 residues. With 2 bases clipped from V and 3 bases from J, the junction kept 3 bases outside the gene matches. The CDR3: CASSYARGLYNEQFF. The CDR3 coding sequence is TGTGCCAGCAGTTACGCCAGGGGGCTCTACAATGAGCAGTTCTTC.

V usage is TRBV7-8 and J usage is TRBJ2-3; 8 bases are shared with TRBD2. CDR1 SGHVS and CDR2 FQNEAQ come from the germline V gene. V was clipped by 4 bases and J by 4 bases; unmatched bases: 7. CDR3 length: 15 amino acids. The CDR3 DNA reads TGTGCCAGCAGCTCACTAGCGGCCGGGGCAGATACGCAGTATTTT. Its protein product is CASSSLAAGADTQYF.

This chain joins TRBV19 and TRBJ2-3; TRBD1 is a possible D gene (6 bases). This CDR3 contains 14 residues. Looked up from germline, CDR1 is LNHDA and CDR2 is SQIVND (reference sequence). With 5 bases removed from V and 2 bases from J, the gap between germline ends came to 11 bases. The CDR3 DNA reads TGTGCCAGTAGTCAGACAGGCCTCACAGATACGCAGTATTTT. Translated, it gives CASSQTGLTDTQYF.

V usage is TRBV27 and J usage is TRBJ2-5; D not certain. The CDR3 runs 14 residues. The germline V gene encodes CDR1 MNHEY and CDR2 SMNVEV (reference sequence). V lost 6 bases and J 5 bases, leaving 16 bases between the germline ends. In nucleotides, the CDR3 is TGTGCCAGCAGCCCCGGCCCAGGTGGGGAGACCCAGTACTTC. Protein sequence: CASSPGPGGETQYF.

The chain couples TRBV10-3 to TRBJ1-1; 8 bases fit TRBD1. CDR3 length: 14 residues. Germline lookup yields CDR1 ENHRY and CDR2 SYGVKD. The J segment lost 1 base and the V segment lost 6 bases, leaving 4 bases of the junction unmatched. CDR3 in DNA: TGTGCCATCAGAGTCGACAGGGGGAACACTGAAGCTTTCTTT. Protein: CAIRVDRGNTEAFF.

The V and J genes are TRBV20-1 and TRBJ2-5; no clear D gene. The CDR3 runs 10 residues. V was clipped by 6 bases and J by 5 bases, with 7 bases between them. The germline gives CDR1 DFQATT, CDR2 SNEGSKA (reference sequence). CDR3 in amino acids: CSAPGETQYF. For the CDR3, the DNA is TGCAGTGCCCCCGGGGAGACCCAGTACTTC.

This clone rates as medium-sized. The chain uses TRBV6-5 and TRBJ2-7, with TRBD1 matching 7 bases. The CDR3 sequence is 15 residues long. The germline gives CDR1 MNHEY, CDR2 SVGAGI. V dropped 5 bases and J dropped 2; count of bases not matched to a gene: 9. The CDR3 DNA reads TGTGCCAGCAGTACCTCCGGGACAGCACCCTACGAGCAGTACTTC. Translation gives CASSTSGTAPYEQYF.

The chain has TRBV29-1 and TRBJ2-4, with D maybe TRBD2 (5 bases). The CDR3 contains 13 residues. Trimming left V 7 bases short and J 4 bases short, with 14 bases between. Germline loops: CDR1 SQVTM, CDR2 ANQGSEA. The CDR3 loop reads CSAYVAPKNIQYF. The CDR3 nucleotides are TGCAGCGCCTACGTAGCGCCGAAAAACATTCAGTACTTC.

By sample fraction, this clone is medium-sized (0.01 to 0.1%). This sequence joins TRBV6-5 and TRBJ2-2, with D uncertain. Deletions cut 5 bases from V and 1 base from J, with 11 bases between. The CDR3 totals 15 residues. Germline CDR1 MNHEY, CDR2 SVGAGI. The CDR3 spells CASSQYNVNTGELFF. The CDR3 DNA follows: TGTGCCAGCAGTCAGTATAACGTGAACACCGGGGAGCTGTTTTTT.

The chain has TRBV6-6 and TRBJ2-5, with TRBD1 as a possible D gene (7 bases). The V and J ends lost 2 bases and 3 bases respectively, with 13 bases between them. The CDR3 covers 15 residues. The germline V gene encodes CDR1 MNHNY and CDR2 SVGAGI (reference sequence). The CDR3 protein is CASSYLAGGKETQYF. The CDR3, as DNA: TGTGCCAGCAGTTACCTGGCAGGGGGGAAAGAGACCCAGTACTTC.

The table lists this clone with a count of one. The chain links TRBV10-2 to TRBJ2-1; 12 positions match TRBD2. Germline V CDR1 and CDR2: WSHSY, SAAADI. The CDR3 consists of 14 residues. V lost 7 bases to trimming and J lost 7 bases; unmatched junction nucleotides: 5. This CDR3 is CASKTSGSRNEQFF. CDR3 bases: TGCGCCAGCAAGACTAGCGGGAGTAGGAATGAGCAGTTCTTC.

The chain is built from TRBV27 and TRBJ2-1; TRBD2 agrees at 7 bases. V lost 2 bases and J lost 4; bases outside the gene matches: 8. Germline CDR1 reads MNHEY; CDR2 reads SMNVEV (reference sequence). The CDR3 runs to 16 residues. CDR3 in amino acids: CASSLGGGLLYNEQFF. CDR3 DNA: TGTGCCAGCAGTTTAGGGGGGGGACTACTGTACAATGAGCAGTTCTTC.

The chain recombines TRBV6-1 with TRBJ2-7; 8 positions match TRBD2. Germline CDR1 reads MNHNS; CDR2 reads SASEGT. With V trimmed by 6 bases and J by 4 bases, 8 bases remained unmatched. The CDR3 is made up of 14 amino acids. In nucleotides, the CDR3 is TGTGCCAGCAGGGAATCGGGACTAGTATACGAGCAGTACTTC. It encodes CASRESGLVYEQYF.

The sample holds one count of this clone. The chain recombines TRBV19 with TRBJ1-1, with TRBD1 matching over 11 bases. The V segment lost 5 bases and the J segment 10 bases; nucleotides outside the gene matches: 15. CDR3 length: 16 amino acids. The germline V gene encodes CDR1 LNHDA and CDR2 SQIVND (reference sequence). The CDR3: CASSPPVWGQGERAFF. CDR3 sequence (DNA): TGTGCCAGTAGTCCCCCAGTTTGGGGACAGGGGGAGAGAGCTTTCTTT.

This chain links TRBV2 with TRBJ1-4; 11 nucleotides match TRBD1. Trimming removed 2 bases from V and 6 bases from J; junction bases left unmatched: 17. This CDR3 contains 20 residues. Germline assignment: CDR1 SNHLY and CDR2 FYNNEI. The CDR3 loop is CASSESGRTGGGFLDEKLFF. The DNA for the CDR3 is TGTGCCAGCAGTGAAAGTGGCAGGACAGGGGGCGGATTCCTGGATGAAAAACTGTTTTTT.

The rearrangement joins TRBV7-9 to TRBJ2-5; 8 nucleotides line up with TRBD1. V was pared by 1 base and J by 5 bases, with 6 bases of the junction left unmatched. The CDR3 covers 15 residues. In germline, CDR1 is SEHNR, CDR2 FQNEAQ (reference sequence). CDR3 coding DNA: TGTGCCAGCAGCTTAGTCCAGGGGGCGAGGGAGACCCAGTACTTC. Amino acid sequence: CASSLVQGARETQYF.

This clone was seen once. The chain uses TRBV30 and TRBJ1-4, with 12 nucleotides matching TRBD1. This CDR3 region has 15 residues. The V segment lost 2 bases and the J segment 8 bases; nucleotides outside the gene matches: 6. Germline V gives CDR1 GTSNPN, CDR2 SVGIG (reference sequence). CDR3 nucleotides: TGTGCCTGGAGTCCCGGGACAGGGGGCGGAGAAAAACTGTTTTTT. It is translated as CAWSPGTGGGEKLFF.

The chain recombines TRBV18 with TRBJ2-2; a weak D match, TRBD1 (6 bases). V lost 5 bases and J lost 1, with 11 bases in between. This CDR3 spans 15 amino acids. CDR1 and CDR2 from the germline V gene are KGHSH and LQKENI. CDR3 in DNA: TGTGCCAGCTCATCGACAGGATGGAACACCGGGGAGCTGTTTTTT. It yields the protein CASSSTGWNTGELFF.